Listed below are T cell receptor beta chains from one sample, sequenced in a study of response to subunit inactivated influenza vaccine. TCRdb reanalysed the RT-PCR reads using MiXCR and keeps one entry per CDR3 protein. The data show 550,000 to 650,000 distinct CDR3 sequences, about an eighth seen once. The sample was PBMCs from blood, taken on the day of vaccination. The receptors come from a man in his fifties or sixties who received an inactivated influenza vaccine. CDR3s include the opening cysteine and the closing phenylalanine or tryptophan. A D gene is named only where the DNA matches it firmly. Clone size appears in some rows only: once, few, many, or a class for an expanded clone.

v_call	clone_size	j_call	d_call	cdr3_nt	cdr3_aa
TRBV7-8	NA	TRBJ2-3	NA	TGTGCCAGCAGCCACCAACCTAGCACAGATACGCAGTATTTT	CASSHQPSTDTQYF
TRBV4-3	few	TRBJ2-2	NA	TGCGCCAGCAGCCAAGACGGGCTCTCAACCGGGGAGCTGTTTTTT	CASSQDGLSTGELFF
TRBV20-1	many	TRBJ2-7	TRBD1	TGCAGTGCAAACCACAGGGGCAACGAGCAGTACTTC	CSANHRGNEQYF
TRBV7-3	NA	TRBJ2-5	NA	TGTGCCAGCAGCTTAGGGACAACTGGGCGCAATCTCTACTTC	CASSLGTTGRNLYF
TRBV3-1	few	TRBJ2-3	TRBD1	TGTGCCAGCAGCCGATGGGACAGTTCATCAGATACGCAGTATTTT	CASSRWDSSSDTQYF
TRBV7-8	NA	TRBJ2-1	NA	TGTGCCAGCAGCCGCTTGGTAGCCGATGGGTACAATGAGCAGTTCTTC	CASSRLVADGYNEQFF
TRBV27	few	TRBJ1-1	TRBD1	TGTGCCAGCAGTTTGACAGGGGTTGAAGCTTTCTTT	CASSLTGVEAFF
TRBV9	NA	TRBJ1-1	TRBD1	TGTGCCAGCAGCGCCCGACAGGGCAAGGGTGAAGCTTTCTTT	CASSARQGKGEAFF
TRBV20-1	NA	TRBJ2-7	NA	TGCAGTGCAGGGGCCGCCGATATCTACGAGCAGTACTTC	CSAGAADIYEQYF
TRBV7-9	NA	TRBJ2-7	TRBD2	TGTGCCAGCAGCTTCCCCGGGACTAGCGGGAGATACGAGCAGTACTTC	CASSFPGTSGRYEQYF
TRBV12-5	NA	TRBJ2-3	TRBD2	TGTGCTAGTGGCGCGGGACTAGCTACAACCTCCCTAAGCACAGATACGCAGTATTTT	CASGAGLATTSLSTDTQYF
TRBV11-2	NA	TRBJ2-4	TRBD1	TGTGCCAGCAGCTTAGAGTATGGGACAGGGGGAGACATTCAGTACTTC	CASSLEYGTGGDIQYF
TRBV3-1	NA	TRBJ2-1	NA	TGTGCCAGCAGCCAAGATAATGTTCGGGGACATGAGCAGTTCTTC	CASSQDNVRGHEQFF
TRBV11-2	few	TRBJ2-3	NA	TGTGCCAGCAGCTTGGGAGTTGGTAGCGAAAGCACAGATACGCAGTATTTT	CASSLGVGSESTDTQYF
TRBV11-3	few	TRBJ2-1	TRBD2	TGTGCCAGCAGCTCTGGGGCTAGCGGGACTGTAACCAATGAGCAGTTCTTC	CASSSGASGTVTNEQFF
TRBV6-2/TRBV6-3	few	TRBJ2-3	TRBD2	TGTGCCAGCAGAGAGTGGACTAGCGGCACAGATACGCAGTATTTT	CASREWTSGTDTQYF
TRBV7-2	few	TRBJ2-2	TRBD1	TGTGCCAGCAGCTCCCGGGACAGGGCTACCGGGGAGCTGTTTTTT	CASSSRDRATGELFF
TRBV11-1	few	TRBJ2-3	TRBD2	TGTGCCAGCAGCCCCAGGGGGACTAGCGGGAAACTAAGCACAGATACGCAGTATTTT	CASSPRGTSGKLSTDTQYF
TRBV7-2	NA	TRBJ2-5	NA	TGTGCCAGCAGCTTAGGCACTCTGGAGACCCAGTACTTC	CASSLGTLETQYF
TRBV27	few	TRBJ2-1	TRBD2	TGTGCCAGCAGTCCTAGCGGGGGGGTTAGCTACAATGAGCAGTTCTTC	CASSPSGGVSYNEQFF
TRBV7-8	NA	TRBJ2-7	NA	TGTGCCAGCAGCCCCCGGACTCTCAGCTCCTACGAGCAGTACTTC	CASSPRTLSSYEQYF
TRBV20-1	NA	TRBJ2-7	NA	TGCAGTGCTAGAGATCCGGCCCTGAGCTCCTACGAGCAGTACTTC	CSARDPALSSYEQYF
TRBV4-3	NA	TRBJ2-2	NA	TGCGCCAGCAGCCAATTCCTACTGAACACCGGGGAGCTGTTTTTT	CASSQFLLNTGELFF
TRBV28	many	TRBJ2-2	TRBD1	TGTGCCAGCAGTTTTGACAGGGGAGCCGCCGGGGAGCTGTTTTTT	CASSFDRGAAGELFF
TRBV12-3/TRBV12-4	NA	TRBJ2-1	TRBD2	TGTGCCAGCAGGGCCGGGGGGGCCGGGCCAAATGAGCAGTTCTTC	CASRAGGAGPNEQFF
TRBV20-1	NA	TRBJ1-1	NA	TGCAGTGCTAGAGATGGGGGGACTGAAGCTTTCTTT	CSARDGGTEAFF
TRBV4-2	NA	TRBJ1-3	TRBD1	TGTGCCAGCAGCCAACTACCGGGACAGGGGAAGCATGGAAACACCATATATTTT	CASSQLPGQGKHGNTIYF
TRBV5-1	NA	TRBJ2-7	TRBD1	TGCGCCAGCAGCTTCGGGACAGTGGGTCCAGACGAGCAGTACTTC	CASSFGTVGPDEQYF
TRBV10-3	few	TRBJ2-1	TRBD2	TGTGCCATCAGGACTAGCGGGAGTAATAATGAGCAGTTCTTC	CAIRTSGSNNEQFF
TRBV20-1	many	TRBJ2-3	TRBD2	TGCAGTGGTGGAGCGGGGGGAACAGATACGCAGTATTTT	CSGGAGGTDTQYF
TRBV12-3/TRBV12-4	few	TRBJ2-3	NA	TGTGCCAGCAGTCCGTGGGCAGATACGCAGTATTTT	CASSPWADTQYF
TRBV19	NA	TRBJ2-3	TRBD1	TGTGCCAGTAGTAACAGGGGACGGTACACAGATACGCAGTATTTT	CASSNRGRYTDTQYF
TRBV7-8	NA	TRBJ2-1	NA	TGTGCCAGCAGCTTAACCGGACTAACAGAATACAATGAGCAGTTCTTC	CASSLTGLTEYNEQFF
TRBV30	few	TRBJ2-5	NA	TGTGCCTGGAGTGTAGCCCAGACACCAATCCAAGAGACCCAGTACTTC	CAWSVAQTPIQETQYF
TRBV7-8	NA	TRBJ2-5	NA	TGTGCCAGCCGAAAGCAGCCTCCAAGTCGAGAGACCCAGTACTTC	CASRKQPPSRETQYF
TRBV4-2	many	TRBJ2-3	NA	TGTGCCAGCAGCCAAGACAGGACCTACGGTACGGATACGCAGTATTTT	CASSQDRTYGTDTQYF
TRBV11-2	NA	TRBJ2-1	NA	TGTGCCAGCAGCTTATTGGCCACAGCTGCCTACAATGAGCAGTTCTTC	CASSLLATAAYNEQFF
TRBV20-1	NA	TRBJ1-1	TRBD1	TGCAGTGCTCCCTTACCGGGACAGGGCAATACTGAAGCTTTCTTT	CSAPLPGQGNTEAFF
TRBV12-3/TRBV12-4	many	TRBJ2-1	NA	TGTGCCAGCAGCCCTCTAGGGCGCTCCTACAATGAGCAGTTCTTC	CASSPLGRSYNEQFF
TRBV7-2	NA	TRBJ2-1	NA	TGTGCCAGCAGCACCGGGTTTGGGAGCTCCTACAATGAGCAGTTCTTC	CASSTGFGSSYNEQFF
TRBV12-3/TRBV12-4	few	TRBJ2-3	NA	TGTGCCAGCAGTTTTTCGATGTCCCCCACAGATACGCAGTATTTT	CASSFSMSPTDTQYF
TRBV5-1	many	TRBJ1-5	NA	TGCGCCAGCAGCCAAGGGGCCAATCAGCCCCAGCATTTT	CASSQGANQPQHF
TRBV10-3	NA	TRBJ2-2	NA	TGTGCCGTTGAAGACAGTGACACCGGGGAGCTGTTTTTT	CAVEDSDTGELFF
TRBV5-6	NA	TRBJ2-7	TRBD2	TGTGCCAGCAGCTTGCTCCAGCGGGAGGGCCATGAGCAGTACTTC	CASSLLQREGHEQYF
TRBV2	few	TRBJ2-6	NA	TGTGCCAGCACCCCAGGGTTCTCTGGGGCCAACGTCCTGACTTTC	CASTPGFSGANVLTF
TRBV21-1	NA	TRBJ2-7	NA	TGTGCCAGCAGCAAGGGGCCGCGCGCCTACGAGCAGTACTTC	CASSKGPRAYEQYF
TRBV5-1	few	TRBJ2-5	NA	TGCGCCAGCGAGAGAGACGCTGGGCAATGGGAGACCCAGTACTTC	CASERDAGQWETQYF
TRBV5-1	NA	TRBJ2-3	NA	TGCGCCAGCAGCTTGGACTACGGTGGTGGGAGCACAGATACGCAGTATTTT	CASSLDYGGGSTDTQYF
TRBV19	NA	TRBJ2-3	NA	TGTGCCAGTACCCCTCGGGGGGCCTCAAGCACAGATACGCAGTATTTT	CASTPRGASSTDTQYF
TRBV5-1	NA	TRBJ1-2	TRBD1	TGCGCCAGCAGCTCCCCGGGACAGGAGTATGGCTACACCTTC	CASSSPGQEYGYTF
TRBV20-1	few	TRBJ2-5	NA	TGCAGTGCTAGAGATACGAATGGAGAGACCCAGTACTTC	CSARDTNGETQYF
TRBV12-3/TRBV12-4	NA	TRBJ2-3	NA	TGTGCCAGCAGCCGCAGATGGGACACAGATACGCAGTATTTT	CASSRRWDTDTQYF
TRBV5-1	NA	TRBJ2-7	TRBD2	TGCGCCAGCAGCTACGGACGATCAGCGGGGAGAGGGATCCACGAGCAGTACTTC	CASSYGRSAGRGIHEQYF
TRBV29-1	many	TRBJ2-1	TRBD2	TGCAGCGTTGAAGAGACCCCGGGACTAGGATCCGATGAGCAGTTCTTC	CSVEETPGLGSDEQFF
TRBV7-9	NA	TRBJ2-1	TRBD2	TGTGCCAGCAGCTTAGCGGGGACTAGTCTCAATGAGCAGTTCTTC	CASSLAGTSLNEQFF
TRBV6-5	NA	TRBJ2-3	NA	TGTGCCAGCAGTTACGGACAGACAGCAGATACGCAGTATTTT	CASSYGQTADTQYF
TRBV5-1	many	TRBJ2-3	NA	TGCGCCAGCAGCTTGAATCTGGGCAAAGATACGCAGTATTTT	CASSLNLGKDTQYF